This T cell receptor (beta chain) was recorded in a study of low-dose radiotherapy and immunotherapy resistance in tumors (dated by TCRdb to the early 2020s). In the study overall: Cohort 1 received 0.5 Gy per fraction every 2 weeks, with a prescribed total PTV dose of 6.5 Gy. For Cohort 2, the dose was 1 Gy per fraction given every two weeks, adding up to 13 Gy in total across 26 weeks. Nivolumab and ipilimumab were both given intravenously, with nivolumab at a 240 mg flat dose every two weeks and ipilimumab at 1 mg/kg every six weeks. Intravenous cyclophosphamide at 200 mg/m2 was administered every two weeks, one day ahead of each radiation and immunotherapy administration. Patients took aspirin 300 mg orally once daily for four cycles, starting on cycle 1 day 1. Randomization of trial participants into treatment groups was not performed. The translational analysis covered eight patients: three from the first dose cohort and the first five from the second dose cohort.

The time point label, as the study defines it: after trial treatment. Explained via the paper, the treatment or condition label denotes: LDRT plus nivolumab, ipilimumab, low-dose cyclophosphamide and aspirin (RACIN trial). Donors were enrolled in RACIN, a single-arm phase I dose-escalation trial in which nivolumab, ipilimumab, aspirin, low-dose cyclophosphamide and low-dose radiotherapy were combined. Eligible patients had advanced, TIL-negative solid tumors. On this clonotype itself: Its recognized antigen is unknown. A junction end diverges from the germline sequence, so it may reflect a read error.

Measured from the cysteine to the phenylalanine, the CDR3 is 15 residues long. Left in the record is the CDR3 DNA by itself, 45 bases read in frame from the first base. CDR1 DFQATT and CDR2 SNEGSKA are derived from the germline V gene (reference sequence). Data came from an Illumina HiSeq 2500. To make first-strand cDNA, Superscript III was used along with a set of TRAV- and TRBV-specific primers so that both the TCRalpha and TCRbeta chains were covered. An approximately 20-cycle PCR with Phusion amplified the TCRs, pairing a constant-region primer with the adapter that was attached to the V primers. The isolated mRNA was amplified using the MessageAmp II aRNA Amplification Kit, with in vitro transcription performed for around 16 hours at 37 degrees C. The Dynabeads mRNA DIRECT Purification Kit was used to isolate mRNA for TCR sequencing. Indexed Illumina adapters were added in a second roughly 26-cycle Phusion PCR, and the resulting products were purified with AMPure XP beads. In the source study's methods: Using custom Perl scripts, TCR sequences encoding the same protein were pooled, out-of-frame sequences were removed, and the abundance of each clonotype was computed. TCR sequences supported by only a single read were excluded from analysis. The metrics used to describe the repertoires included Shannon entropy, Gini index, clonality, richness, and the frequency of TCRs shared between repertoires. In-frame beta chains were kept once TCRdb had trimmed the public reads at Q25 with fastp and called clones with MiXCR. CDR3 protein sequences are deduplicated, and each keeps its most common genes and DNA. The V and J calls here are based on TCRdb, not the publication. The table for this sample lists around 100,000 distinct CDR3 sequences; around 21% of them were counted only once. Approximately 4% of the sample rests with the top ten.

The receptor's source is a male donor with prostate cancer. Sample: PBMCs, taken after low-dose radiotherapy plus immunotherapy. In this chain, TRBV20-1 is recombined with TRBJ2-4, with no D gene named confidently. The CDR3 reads CSAAPVTKAKNIEYF. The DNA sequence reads TGCAGTGCAGCGCCTGTAACAAAAGCCAAAAACATTGAGTACTTC.